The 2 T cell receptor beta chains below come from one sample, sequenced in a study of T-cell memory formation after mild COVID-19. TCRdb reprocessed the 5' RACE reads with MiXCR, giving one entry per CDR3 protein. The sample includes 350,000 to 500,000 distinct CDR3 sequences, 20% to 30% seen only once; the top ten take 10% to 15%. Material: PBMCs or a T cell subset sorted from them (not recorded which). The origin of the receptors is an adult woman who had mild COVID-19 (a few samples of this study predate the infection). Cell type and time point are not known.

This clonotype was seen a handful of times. CDR3 in amino acids: CASSQWRGRSEKLFF. CDR3 coding DNA: TGCGCCAGCAGCCAATGGCGGGGGCGAAGTGAAAAACTGTTTTTT. This chain uses TRBV4-3 with TRBJ1-4, with TRBD1 as a possible D gene (6 bases). Trimming took 2 bases from V and 7 from J, leaving 14 bases between them. CDR1 is LGHNA and CDR2 is YSLEER in the germline V gene. This CDR3 has 15 amino acids.

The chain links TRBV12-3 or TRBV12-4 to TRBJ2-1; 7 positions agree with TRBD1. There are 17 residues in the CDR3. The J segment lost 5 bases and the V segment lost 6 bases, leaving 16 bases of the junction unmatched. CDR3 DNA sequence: TGTGCCAGCAGATCTAGGGGGCGCGTAATGTCCGACAATGAGCAGTTCTTC. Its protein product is CASRSRGRVMSDNEQFF.